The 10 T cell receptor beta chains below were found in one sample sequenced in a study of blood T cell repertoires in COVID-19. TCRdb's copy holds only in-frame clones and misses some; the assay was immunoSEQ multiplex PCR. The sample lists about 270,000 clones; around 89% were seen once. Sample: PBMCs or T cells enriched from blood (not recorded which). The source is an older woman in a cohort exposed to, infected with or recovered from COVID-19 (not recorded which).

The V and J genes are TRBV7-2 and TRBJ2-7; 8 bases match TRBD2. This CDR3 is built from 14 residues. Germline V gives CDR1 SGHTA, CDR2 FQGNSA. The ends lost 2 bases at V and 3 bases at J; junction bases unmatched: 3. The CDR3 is CASSLFLAGYEQYF. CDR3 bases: TGTGCCAGCAGCTTATTCCTAGCGGGCTACGAGCAGTACTTC.

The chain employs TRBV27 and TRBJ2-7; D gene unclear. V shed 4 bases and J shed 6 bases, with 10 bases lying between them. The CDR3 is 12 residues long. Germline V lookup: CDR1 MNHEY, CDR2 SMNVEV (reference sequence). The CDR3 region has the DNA TGTGCCAGCAGTTCAAAGGTAGCCGAGCAGTACTTC. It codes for CASSSKVAEQYF.

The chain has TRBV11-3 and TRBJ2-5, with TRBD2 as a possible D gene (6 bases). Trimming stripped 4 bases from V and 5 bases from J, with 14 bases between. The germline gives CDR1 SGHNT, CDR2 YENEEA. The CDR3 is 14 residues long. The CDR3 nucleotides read TGTGCCAGCAGCTGGGACTCATCCGGGGAGACCCAGTACTTC. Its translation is CASSWDSSGETQYF.

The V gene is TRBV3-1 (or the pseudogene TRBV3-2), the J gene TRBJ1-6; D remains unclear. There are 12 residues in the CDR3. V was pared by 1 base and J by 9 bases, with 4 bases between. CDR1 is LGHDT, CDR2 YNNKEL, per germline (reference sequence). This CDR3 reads CASSQAGSPLHF. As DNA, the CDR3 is TGTGCCAGCAGCCAAGCGGGTTCACCCCTCCACTTT.

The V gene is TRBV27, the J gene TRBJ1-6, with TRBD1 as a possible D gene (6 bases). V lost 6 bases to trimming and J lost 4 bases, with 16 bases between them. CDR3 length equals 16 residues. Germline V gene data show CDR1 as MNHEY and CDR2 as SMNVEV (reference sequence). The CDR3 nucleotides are TGTGCCAGCAGCGCACAGGGACCTAGGTATAATTCACCCCTCCACTTT. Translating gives CASSAQGPRYNSPLHF.

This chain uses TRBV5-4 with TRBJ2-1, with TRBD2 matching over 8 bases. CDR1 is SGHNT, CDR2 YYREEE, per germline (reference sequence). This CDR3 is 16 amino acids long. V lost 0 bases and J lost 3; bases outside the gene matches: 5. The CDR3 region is CASSLEGGRNYNEQFF. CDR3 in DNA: TGTGCCAGCAGCTTGGAGGGCGGGAGGAACTACAATGAGCAGTTCTTC.

The CDR3 coding sequence is TGTGCCAGCAGCGACTCGACCGTTAATCAGCCCCAGCATTTT. This translates into CASSDSTVNQPQHF. V usage is TRBV27 and J usage is TRBJ1-5, with no clear D. V lost 6 bases and J lost 4, with 13 bases in between. The CDR3 has 14 amino acids. From germline, CDR1 is MNHEY and CDR2 SMNVEV (reference sequence).

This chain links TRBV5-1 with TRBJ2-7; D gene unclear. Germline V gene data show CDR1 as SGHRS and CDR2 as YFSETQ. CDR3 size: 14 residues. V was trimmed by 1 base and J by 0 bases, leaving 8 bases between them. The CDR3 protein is CASSLYSSSYEQYF. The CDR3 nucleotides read TGCGCCAGCAGCTTGTATTCGAGCTCCTACGAGCAGTACTTC.

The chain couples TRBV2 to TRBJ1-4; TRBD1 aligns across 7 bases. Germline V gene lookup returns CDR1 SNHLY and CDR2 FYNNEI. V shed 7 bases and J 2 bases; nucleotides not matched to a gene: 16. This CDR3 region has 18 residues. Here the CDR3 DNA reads TGTGCCAGCATCGCTGGACTGACAGGGAGGCCGACTAATGAAAAACTGTTTTTT. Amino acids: CASIAGLTGRPTNEKLFF.

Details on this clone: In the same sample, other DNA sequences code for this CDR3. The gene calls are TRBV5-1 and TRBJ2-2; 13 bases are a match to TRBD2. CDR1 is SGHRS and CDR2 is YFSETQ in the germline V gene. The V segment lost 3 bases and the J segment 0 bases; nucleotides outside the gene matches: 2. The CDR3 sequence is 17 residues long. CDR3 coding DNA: TGCGCCAGCAGCTGGACTAGCGGGAGCCCGAACACCGGGGAGCTGTTTTTT. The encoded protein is CASSWTSGSPNTGELFF.